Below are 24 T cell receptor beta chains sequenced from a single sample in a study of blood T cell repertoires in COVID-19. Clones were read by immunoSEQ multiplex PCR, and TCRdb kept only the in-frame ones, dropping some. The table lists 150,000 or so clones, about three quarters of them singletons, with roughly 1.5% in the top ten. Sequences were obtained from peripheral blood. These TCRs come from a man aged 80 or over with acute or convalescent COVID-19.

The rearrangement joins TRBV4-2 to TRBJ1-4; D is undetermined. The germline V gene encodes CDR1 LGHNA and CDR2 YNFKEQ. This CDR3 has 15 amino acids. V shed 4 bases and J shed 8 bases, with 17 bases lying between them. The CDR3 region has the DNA TGTGCCAGCAGCCCCGGTGACACCGGGGTCGAAAAACTGTTTTTT. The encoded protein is CASSPGDTGVEKLFF.

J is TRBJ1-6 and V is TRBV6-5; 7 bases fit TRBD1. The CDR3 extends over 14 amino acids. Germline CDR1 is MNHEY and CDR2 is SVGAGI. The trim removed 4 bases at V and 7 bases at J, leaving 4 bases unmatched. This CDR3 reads CASSWGTENSPLHF. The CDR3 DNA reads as TGTGCCAGCAGTTGGGGGACAGAGAATTCACCCCTCCACTTT.

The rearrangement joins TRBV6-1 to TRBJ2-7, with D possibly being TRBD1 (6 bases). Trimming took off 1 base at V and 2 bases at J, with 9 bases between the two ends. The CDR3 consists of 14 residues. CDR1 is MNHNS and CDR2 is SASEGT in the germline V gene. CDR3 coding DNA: TGTGCCAGCAGTGAAGTCCAGGGGACCTACGAGCAGTACTTC. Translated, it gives CASSEVQGTYEQYF.

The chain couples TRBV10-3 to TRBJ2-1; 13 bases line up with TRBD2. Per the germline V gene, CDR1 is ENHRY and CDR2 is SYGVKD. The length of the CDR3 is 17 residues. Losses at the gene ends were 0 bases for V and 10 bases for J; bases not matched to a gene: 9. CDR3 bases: TGTGCCATCAGTGAGTCCATAGGACTAGCGGGGGTCGGGGAGCAGTTCTTC. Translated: CAISESIGLAGVGEQFF.

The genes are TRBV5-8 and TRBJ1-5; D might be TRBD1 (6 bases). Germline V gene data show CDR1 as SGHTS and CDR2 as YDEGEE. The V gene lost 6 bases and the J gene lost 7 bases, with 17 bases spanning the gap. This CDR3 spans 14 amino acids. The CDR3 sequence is CASTRTGPGQPQHF. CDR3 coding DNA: TGTGCCAGCACACGAACAGGGCCAGGACAGCCCCAGCATTTT.

CDR3 in amino acids: CASSLEGGQLETQYF. CDR3 DNA: TGTGCCAGCAGCTTGGAGGGGGGGCAGTTGGAGACCCAGTACTTC. This chain connects TRBV11-3 to TRBJ2-5, with D possibly TRBD2 on 7 matching bases. V dropped 3 bases and J dropped 5 bases, with 16 bases sitting between them. This CDR3 is 15 amino acids long. Germline CDR1 and CDR2: SGHNT and YENEEA. The full variable domain, with the rest looked up from reference TRBV11-3 and TRBJ2-5, is EAGVVQSPRYKIIEKKQPVAFWCNPISGHNTLYWYLQNLGQGPELLIRYENEEAVDDSQLPKDRFSAERLKGVDSTLKIQPAELGDSAVYLCASSLEGGQLETQYFGPGTRLLVL.

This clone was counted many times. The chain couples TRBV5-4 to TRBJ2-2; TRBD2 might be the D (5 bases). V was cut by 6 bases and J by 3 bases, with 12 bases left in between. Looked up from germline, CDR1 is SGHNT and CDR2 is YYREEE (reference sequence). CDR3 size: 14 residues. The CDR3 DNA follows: TGTGCCAGCAAGTCGGGGTCGGACACCGGGGAGCTGTTTTTT. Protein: CASKSGSDTGELFF.

CDR3 nucleotides: TGTGCCACCCGTTCTAGCTCCTACGAGCAGTACTTC. As protein: CATRSSSYEQYF. This rearrangement joins TRBV25-1 to TRBJ2-7; D is ambiguous. This CDR3 has 12 amino acids. Germline-derived CDR1 and CDR2 are MGHDK and SYGVNS. The V and J ends lost 10 bases and 0 bases respectively, with 10 bases between them.

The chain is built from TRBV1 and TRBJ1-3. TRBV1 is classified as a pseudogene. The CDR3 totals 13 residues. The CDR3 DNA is TGCACCAGCCGGGGGGAGCCTGGAAACACCATATATTTT. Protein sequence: CTSRGEPGNTIYF.

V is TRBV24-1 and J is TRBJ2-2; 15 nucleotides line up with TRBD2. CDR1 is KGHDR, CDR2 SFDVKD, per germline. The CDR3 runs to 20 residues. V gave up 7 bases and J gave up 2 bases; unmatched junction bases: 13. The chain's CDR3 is CATRMYPGLAGGFNTGELFF. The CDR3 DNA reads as TGTGCCACCAGGATGTATCCGGGACTAGCGGGGGGCTTTAACACCGGGGAGCTGTTTTTT.

The CDR3 DNA reads TGTGCCAGCTCACCACCGGGACAGGTATCGCAGCCCCAGCATTTT. It translates to CASSPPGQVSQPQHF. The chain combines TRBV18 with TRBJ1-5; 8 bases line up with TRBD1. This CDR3 spans 15 amino acids. The germline V gene has CDR1 KGHSH and CDR2 LQKENI. Trimming at V came to 0 bases and at J to 7 bases, leaving 5 bases not matched to a gene.

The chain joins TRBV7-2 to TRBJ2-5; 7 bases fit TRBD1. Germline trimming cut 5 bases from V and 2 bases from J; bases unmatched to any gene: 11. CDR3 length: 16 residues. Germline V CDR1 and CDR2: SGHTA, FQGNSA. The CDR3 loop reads CASSHRDRRSQETQYF. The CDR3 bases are TGTGCCAGCAGCCACCGGGACAGACGATCACAAGAGACCCAGTACTTC.

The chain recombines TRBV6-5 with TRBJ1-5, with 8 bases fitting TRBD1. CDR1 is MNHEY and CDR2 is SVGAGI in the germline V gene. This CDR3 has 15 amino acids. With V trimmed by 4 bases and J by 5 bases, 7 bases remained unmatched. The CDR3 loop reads CASSSGQGGDQPQHF. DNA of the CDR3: TGTGCCAGCAGTTCCGGACAGGGTGGAGATCAGCCCCAGCATTTT.

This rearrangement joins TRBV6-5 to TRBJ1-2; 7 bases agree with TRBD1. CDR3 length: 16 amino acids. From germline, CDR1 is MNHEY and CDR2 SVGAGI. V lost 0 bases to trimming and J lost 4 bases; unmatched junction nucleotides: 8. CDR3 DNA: TGTGCCAGCAGTTACTCGCGACAGGGAAGTTTCTATGGCTACACCTTC. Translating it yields CASSYSRQGSFYGYTF.

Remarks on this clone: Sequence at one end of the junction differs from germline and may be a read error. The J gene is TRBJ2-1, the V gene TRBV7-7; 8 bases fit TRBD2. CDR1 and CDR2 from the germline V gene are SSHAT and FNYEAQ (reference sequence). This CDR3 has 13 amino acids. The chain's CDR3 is CASSSTGGGEQFF. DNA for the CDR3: TGTGCTAGCAGCTCCACCGGGGGGGGTGAGCAGTTCTTC.

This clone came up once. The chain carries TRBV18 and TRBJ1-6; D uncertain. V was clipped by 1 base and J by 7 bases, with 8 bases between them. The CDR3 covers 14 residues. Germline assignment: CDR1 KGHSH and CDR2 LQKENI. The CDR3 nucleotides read TGTGCCAGCTCACCACAGGAGAGAAATTCACCCCTCCACTTT. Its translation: CASSPQERNSPLHF.

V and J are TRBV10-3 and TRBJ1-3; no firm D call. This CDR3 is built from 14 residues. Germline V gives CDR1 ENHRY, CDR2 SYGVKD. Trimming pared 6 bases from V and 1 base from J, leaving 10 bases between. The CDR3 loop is CAISQGLSGNTIYF. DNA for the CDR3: TGTGCCATCAGCCAAGGACTTTCTGGAAACACCATATATTTT.

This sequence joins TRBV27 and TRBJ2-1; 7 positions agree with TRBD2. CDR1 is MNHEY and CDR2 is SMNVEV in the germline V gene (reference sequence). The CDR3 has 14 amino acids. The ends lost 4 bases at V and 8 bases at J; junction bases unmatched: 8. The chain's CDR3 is CASSSLQRGYEQFF. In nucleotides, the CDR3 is TGTGCCAGCAGTTCCCTCCAGCGGGGATATGAGCAGTTCTTC.

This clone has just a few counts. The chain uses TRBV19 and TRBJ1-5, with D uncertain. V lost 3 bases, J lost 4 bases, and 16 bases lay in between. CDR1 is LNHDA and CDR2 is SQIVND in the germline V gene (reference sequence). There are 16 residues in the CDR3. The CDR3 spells CASSITGRTGNQPQHF. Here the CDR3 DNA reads TGTGCCAGTAGTATTACCGGACGGACGGGGAATCAGCCCCAGCATTTT.

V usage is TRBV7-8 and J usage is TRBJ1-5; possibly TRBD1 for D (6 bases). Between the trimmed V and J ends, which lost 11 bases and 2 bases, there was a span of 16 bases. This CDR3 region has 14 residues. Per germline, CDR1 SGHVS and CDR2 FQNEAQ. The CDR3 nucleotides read TGTGCCGTGGCGATGGGACACCGCAATCAGCCCCAGCATTTT. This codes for CAVAMGHRNQPQHF. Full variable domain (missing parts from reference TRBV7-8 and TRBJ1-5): GAGVSQSPRYKVAKRGQDVALRCDPISGHVSLFWYQQALGQGPEFLTYFQNEAQLDKSGLPSDRFFAERPEGSVSTLKIQRTQQEDSAVYLCAVAMGHRNQPQHFGDGTRLSIL.

The CDR3 sequence is CASSSQGNSNQPQHF. CDR3 nucleotide sequence: TGTGCCAGCAGCTCCCAGGGGAATAGCAATCAGCCCCAGCATTTT. The V and J genes are TRBV7-8 and TRBJ1-5, with a tentative D call TRBD1 (6 bases). CDR3 length: 15 residues. Trimming took 4 bases from V and 0 from J, leaving 10 bases between them. Germline loops: CDR1 SGHVS, CDR2 FQNEAQ. The full variable domain, in which reference TRBV7-8 and TRBJ1-5 provide the parts outside the CDR3, is GAGVSQSPRYKVAKRGQDVALRCDPISGHVSLFWYQQALGQGPEFLTYFQNEAQLDKSGLPSDRFFAERPEGSVSTLKIQRTQQEDSAVYLCASSSQGNSNQPQHFGDGTRLSIL.

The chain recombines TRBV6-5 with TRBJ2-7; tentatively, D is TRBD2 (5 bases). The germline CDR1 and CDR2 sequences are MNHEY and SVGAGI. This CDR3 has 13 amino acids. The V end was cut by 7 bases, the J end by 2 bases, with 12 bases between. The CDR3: CASNKEEAYEQYF. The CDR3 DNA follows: TGTGCCAGCAACAAAGAGGAGGCCTACGAGCAGTACTTC.

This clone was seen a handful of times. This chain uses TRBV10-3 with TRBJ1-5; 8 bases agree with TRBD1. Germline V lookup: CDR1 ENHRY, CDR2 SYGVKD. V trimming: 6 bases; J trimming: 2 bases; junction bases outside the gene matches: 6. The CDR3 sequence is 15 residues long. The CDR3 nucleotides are TGTGCCATCAGGGATGGACAGGGTGGCAATCAGCCCCAGCATTTT. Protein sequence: CAIRDGQGGNQPQHF.

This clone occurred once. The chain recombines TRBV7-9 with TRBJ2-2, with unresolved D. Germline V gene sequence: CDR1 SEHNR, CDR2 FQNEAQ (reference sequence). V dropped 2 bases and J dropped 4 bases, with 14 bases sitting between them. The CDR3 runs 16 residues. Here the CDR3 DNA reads TGTGCCAGCAGCTTACTTCTCAACCCGGGCACCGGGGAGCTGTTTTTT. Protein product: CASSLLLNPGTGELFF.